This T cell receptor (beta chain) derives from a study of cytomegalovirus exposure and HLA in healthy donors. The CDR3 is 15 residues long. J was trimmed by 6 bases and V by 1 base; bases with no gene match: 5. Germline V gene sequence: CDR1 SGHTA, CDR2 FQGNSA. In the PCR, 60 Vbeta and 13 Jbeta primers were used. Assay: immunoSEQ multiplex PCR; the TCRdb copy retains only in-frame clones and omits some. The sample comprises around 190,000 clones, less than 85% of which are singletons, and 4.5% to 6% rests with the top ten. Sequenced input: PBMCs. This sequence originates from a man aged 40-49 years in good health and CMV-seronegative. V usage is TRBV7-2 and J usage is TRBJ2-5, with 10 nucleotides matching TRBD1. The CDR3, as DNA: TGTGCCAGCAGCTTAGATGGGACAGGGGTAAAGACCCAGTACTTC. It is translated as CASSLDGTGVKTQYF.